Each of the 21 T cell receptor beta chains below was sequenced from the same sample in a study of shared clonotypes between healthy human individuals. It was CD45RO-negative cells, positively selected for CCR7, that made up naive CD8 cells, with terminally differentiated effector memory CD45RA+ cells excluded. Only in-frame clones appear in the TCRdb table, and some are missing; sequencing was by immunoSEQ multiplex PCR. The sample has around 1,900,000 clones, 93% seen once. Sequencing was carried out using naive CD8+ T cells from PBMCs. Receptors were obtained from a man in his late teens or twenties in good health. Some clones in this sample may be carry-over from other donors' samples.

V and J are TRBV4-3 and TRBJ1-1; perhaps TRBD1 as D (5 bases). Trimming took 0 bases from V and 1 from J, leaving 12 bases between them. The CDR3 consists of 16 residues. Germline-derived CDR1 and CDR2 are LGHNA and YSLEER. The CDR3 coding sequence is TGCGCCAGCAGCCAAGACCGCAGGGCGACGAACACTGAAGCTTTCTTT. The encoded protein is CASSQDRRATNTEAFF.

The rearrangement joins TRBV18 to TRBJ1-2; unclear D gene. Trimming left V 2 bases short and J 12 bases short, with 13 bases between. The CDR3 spans 12 residues. CDR1 and CDR2 (germline): KGHSH, LQKENI. The CDR3 protein is CASSPTGPGNTF. The DNA for the CDR3 is TGTGCCAGCTCACCAACCGGACCCGGGAACACCTTC.

This clone was recorded once. The J gene is TRBJ1-4, the V gene TRBV19; weak D call: TRBD1 (6 bases). V lost 6 bases, J lost 5 bases, and 16 bases lay in between. This CDR3 region has 15 residues. Germline CDR1 is LNHDA and CDR2 is SQIVND (reference sequence). CDR3 DNA sequence: TGTGCCAGTAGGAGGGTTGGTCAGGGGAATGAAAAACTGTTTTTT. Its translation: CASRRVGQGNEKLFF. The entire variable domain, with the rest obtained from reference TRBV19 and TRBJ1-4, is as follows: DGGITQSPKYLFRKEGQNVTLSCEQNLNHDAMYWYRQDPGQGLRLIYYSQIVNDFQKGDIAEGYSVSREKKESFPLTVTSAQKNPTAFYLCASRRVGQGNEKLFFGSGTQLSVL.

The chain employs TRBV29-1 and TRBJ1-2; no reliable D call. Germline V gives CDR1 SQVTM, CDR2 ANQGSEA. The V and J ends lost 7 bases and 4 bases respectively, with 22 bases between them. This CDR3 region has 15 residues. CDR3 amino acids: CSGTVHPEGAYGYTF. The DNA for the CDR3 is TGCAGCGGCACGGTCCACCCCGAGGGTGCCTATGGCTACACCTTC.

The chain recombines TRBV7-3 with TRBJ2-3, with D tentatively TRBD1 (6 bases). CDR1 is SGHTA and CDR2 is FQGTGA in the germline V gene. CDR3 length equals 15 residues. V was cut by 4 bases and J by 2 bases, with 13 bases left in between. This chain's CDR3 is CASSSPDSFTDTQYF. The DNA of the CDR3 is TGTGCCAGCAGCTCCCCGGACAGTTTCACAGATACGCAGTATTTT. Full variable domain (outside the CDR3, taken from reference TRBV7-3 and TRBJ2-3): GAGVSQTPSNKVTEKGKYVELRCDPISGHTALYWYRQSLGQGPEFLIYFQGTGAADDSGLPNDRFFAVRPEGSVSTLKIQRTERGDSAVYLCASSSPDSFTDTQYFGPGTRLTVL.

The V gene is TRBV7-9, the J gene TRBJ2-7, with D tentatively TRBD2 (6 bases). Deletions cut 5 bases from V and 2 bases from J, with 16 bases between. Germline V gene sequence: CDR1 SEHNR, CDR2 FQNEAQ (reference sequence). This CDR3 is 15 amino acids long. The CDR3 region is CASSPRAGRTYEQYF. The CDR3 coding sequence is TGTGCCAGCAGCCCCAGAGCGGGTAGGACCTACGAGCAGTACTTC.

The rearrangement links TRBV25-1 to TRBJ2-7, with D perhaps TRBD1 or TRBD2 (5 bases each). The CDR3 spans 13 residues. V was cut by 4 bases and J by 0 bases, with 7 bases left in between. Germline loops: CDR1 MGHDK, CDR2 SYGVNS. The CDR3 region has the DNA TGTGCCAGCAGTGGAGGGGTCTCCTACGAGCAGTACTTC. It yields the protein CASSGGVSYEQYF.

This clone was seen a single time. V and J are TRBV4-1 and TRBJ2-2, with 8 bases that match TRBD2. This CDR3 is 16 amino acids long. Trimming at V came to 1 base and at J to 4 bases, leaving 5 bases not matched to a gene. CDR1 MGHRA and CDR2 YSYEKL come from the germline V gene. The CDR3 nucleotides are TGCGCCAGCAGCCAAGTTCGGACTAGCCCCACCGGGGAGCTGTTTTTT. Protein sequence: CASSQVRTSPTGELFF.

The CDR3 spells CASSLGQGKETQYF. The CDR3 DNA reads TGTGCCAGCAGCTTGGGGCAGGGGAAAGAGACCCAGTACTTC. The chain combines TRBV5-6 with TRBJ2-5, with D tentatively TRBD1 (6 bases). Germline V gene lookup returns CDR1 SGHDT and CDR2 YYEEEE. The CDR3 is 14 residues long. V lost 0 bases and J 3 bases, leaving 9 bases between the germline ends.

The genes are TRBV14 and TRBJ2-7, with D perhaps matching TRBD2 (6 bases). V lost 0 bases and J lost 1, with 13 bases in between. The germline CDR1 and CDR2 sequences are SGHDN and FVKESK. The length of the CDR3 is 16 residues. The DNA of the CDR3 is TGTGCCAGCAGCCAAGAAACTTTTAGCGGTTCCTACGAGCAGTACTTC. Its translation is CASSQETFSGSYEQYF.

In the case of this clone: Other DNA sequences in the sample encode the same CDR3. The chain has TRBV27 and TRBJ2-1; D may match TRBD1 or TRBD2 (5 bases each). Germline V lookup: CDR1 MNHEY, CDR2 SMNVEV (reference sequence). V gave up 3 bases and J gave up 4 bases, with 10 bases separating them. There are 14 residues in the CDR3. CDR3 DNA sequence: TGTGCCAGCAGTTTGTCTGGGACGTACAATGAGCAGTTCTTC. Translation: CASSLSGTYNEQFF.

This clone turned up a few times. CDR3 nucleotides: TGCAGCGTCCAGACAGGGTATAGCAATCAGCCCCAGCATTTT. Translation: CSVQTGYSNQPQHF. The chain employs TRBV29-1 and TRBJ1-5; 7 bases line up with TRBD1. CDR1 SQVTM and CDR2 ANQGSEA come from the germline V gene. This CDR3 has 14 amino acids. V shed 6 bases and J 0 bases; nucleotides not matched to a gene: 5.

This chain uses TRBV27 with TRBJ2-7; 9 bases match TRBD1. The germline gives CDR1 MNHEY, CDR2 SMNVEV (reference sequence). The V segment lost 6 bases and the J segment 6 bases; nucleotides outside the gene matches: 12. The CDR3 has 15 residues. Here the CDR3 reads CASRDTGTGRPEQYF. In DNA, the CDR3 is TGTGCCAGCAGAGATACCGGGACAGGGCGCCCCGAGCAGTACTTC.

The DNA of the CDR3 is TGTGCCAGCAGGGGCCGCTGGGGCTATGGCTACACCTTC. This encodes CASRGRWGYGYTF. This sequence joins TRBV28 and TRBJ1-2, with D hard to call. Trimming removed 6 bases at V and 4 bases at J, with 12 bases between. This CDR3 region has 13 residues. Germline-derived CDR1 and CDR2 are MDHEN and SYDVKM.

The chain combines TRBV7-8 with TRBJ2-2, with D uncertain. CDR1 and CDR2 (germline): SGHVS, FQNEAQ. Trimming pared 10 bases from V and 2 bases from J, leaving 17 bases between. CDR3 length equals 15 residues. The CDR3 loop is CATQLRSLNTGELFF. The CDR3 DNA follows: TGTGCCACCCAGCTTAGGTCTCTAAACACCGGGGAGCTGTTTTTT. The whole variable domain, remainder taken from reference TRBV7-8 and TRBJ2-2, is GAGVSQSPRYKVAKRGQDVALRCDPISGHVSLFWYQQALGQGPEFLTYFQNEAQLDKSGLPSDRFFAERPEGSVSTLKIQRTQQEDSAVYLCATQLRSLNTGELFFGEGSRLTVL.

The chain uses TRBV28 and TRBJ2-1, with TRBD2 as a possible D gene (5 bases). Trimming left V 5 bases short and J 0 bases short, with 14 bases between. CDR1 and CDR2 from the germline V gene are MDHEN and SYDVKM. The CDR3 has 16 residues. CDR3 in amino acids: CASSPGRVVSYNEQFF. CDR3 sequence (DNA): TGTGCCAGCAGTCCTGGGCGGGTAGTCTCCTACAATGAGCAGTTCTTC.

The chain couples TRBV5-5 to TRBJ1-1; tentative D call: TRBD1 (6 bases). CDR3 size: 14 residues. Germline CDR1 SGHKS, CDR2 YYEKEE (reference sequence). Trimming took 1 base from V and 6 from J, leaving 13 bases between them. This CDR3 reads CASSLTGRVAEAFF. The CDR3, as DNA: TGTGCCAGCAGCTTGACAGGGAGGGTCGCTGAAGCTTTCTTT.

The J gene is TRBJ1-1, the V gene TRBV7-2; no definite D call. V was shortened by 6 bases and J by 1 base, with 12 bases between the two germline ends. The V gene's germline CDR1 is SGHTA and CDR2 FQGNSA. The CDR3 sequence is 14 residues long. CDR3 loop: CASRLGGPNTEAFF. The CDR3 nucleotides are TGTGCCAGCAGACTAGGTGGTCCGAACACTGAAGCTTTCTTT.

The chain employs TRBV16 and TRBJ1-3; D gene uncertain. The germline V gene has CDR1 KGHSY and CDR2 FQNENV. The V end was cut by 0 bases, the J end by 0 bases, with 6 bases between. The CDR3 has 15 residues. The CDR3 DNA reads TGTGCCAGCAGCCAATCGGGCAGCTCTGGAAACACCATATATTTT. It translates to CASSQSGSSGNTIYF.

The gene calls are TRBV4-3 and TRBJ2-2; no clear D gene. The germline CDR1 and CDR2 sequences are LGHNA and YSLEER. Trimming removed 2 bases from V and 2 bases from J, with 9 bases in between. CDR3 length equals 15 residues. The CDR3 reads CASSQKTGNTGELFF. In DNA form, the CDR3 reads TGCGCCAGCAGCCAAAAGACTGGCAACACCGGGGAGCTGTTTTTT.

The gene calls are TRBV19 and TRBJ2-1, with 9 positions matching TRBD2. V dropped 3 bases and J dropped 4; count of bases not matched to a gene: 10. The CDR3 spans 17 residues. Per germline, CDR1 LNHDA and CDR2 SQIVND (reference sequence). The CDR3 reads CASSMFLAGQQYNEQFF. CDR3 DNA sequence: TGTGCCAGTAGTATGTTCCTAGCGGGACAACAATACAATGAGCAGTTCTTC.